Included here is one T cell receptor (beta chain) sequence, with context. Its antigen is undetermined. The data derive from a study of Tregs in tolerant kidney transplant recipients. General observations from the study: Validation in larger populations is needed because few patients were studied. The most relevant donor-specific Treg TCRbeta repertoire apparently came from expansion with activated donor B cells. Antigen-driven expansion was suggested because donor-specific Tregs expanded more than all Tregs in tolerant patients.

Libraries were prepared by immunoSEQ multiplex PCR; TCRdb keeps only in-frame clonotypes and omits some of them. The repertoire includes about 77,000 clones, 95% to 98% of them detected once, and roughly 0.59% sits in the top ten. Germline V gene data show CDR1 as SGHAT and CDR2 as FQNNGV. Trimming removed 5 bases at V and 3 bases at J, with 17 bases between. The CDR3 runs to 15 residues. Unstimulated Tregs (CD4+CD25+CD127-) and CD4+CD25- non-Tregs were sorted from PBMCs. This TCR derives from a human donor who received a combined kidney and bone marrow transplant. The starting material was CD4+ T cells from blood, obtained before the transplant. The chain carries TRBV11-2 and TRBJ2-7; TRBD1 might be the D (6 bases). CDR3 sequence: CASSLVRQANYEQYF. The CDR3 DNA reads TGTGCCAGCAGCCTCGTACGACAGGCCAACTACGAGCAGTACTTC.